These 25 T cell receptor beta chains were all obtained from the same sample, sequenced in a study of cytomegalovirus exposure and HLA in healthy donors. PCR amplification relied on 60 Vbeta primers (plus 13 Jbeta primers). Generated by immunoSEQ multiplex PCR, the TCRdb table keeps only in-frame clones and is missing some. Among over 150,000 clones, around 65% were seen once, and the ten largest hold less than 3%. The specimen sequenced was PBMCs. The receptors were gathered from a woman in her thirties or forties in good health and CMV-seropositive.

This sequence joins TRBV11-2 and TRBJ2-1; 8 nucleotides align to TRBD1. This CDR3 is 16 amino acids long. V gave up 4 bases and J gave up 4 bases; unmatched junction bases: 9. Looked up from germline, CDR1 is SGHAT and CDR2 is FQNNGV. The CDR3 reads CASSSRTGSAYNEQFF. CDR3 bases: TGTGCCAGCAGCTCCCGGACAGGGTCAGCTTACAATGAGCAGTTCTTC.

This chain connects TRBV10-2 to TRBJ1-1; D perhaps matches TRBD1 (6 bases). V lost 8 bases and J lost 7, with 20 bases in between. The CDR3 is made up of 14 amino acids. Germline V gene lookup returns CDR1 WSHSY and CDR2 SAAADI. The CDR3 nucleotides read TGCGCCAGCGGGGAGTTAGGGGGATTCGGTGAAGCTTTCTTT. Amino acid sequence: CASGELGGFGEAFF.

This clone showed up just a few times. This rearrangement joins TRBV7-9 to TRBJ2-7, with D possibly TRBD1 on 6 matching bases. Germline loops: CDR1 SEHNR, CDR2 FQNEAQ (reference sequence). V gave up 4 bases and J gave up 5 bases, with 18 bases separating them. The CDR3 sequence is 15 residues long. CDR3 in amino acids: CASSSAQGGADEQYF. For the CDR3, the DNA is TGTGCCAGCAGCTCTGCACAGGGTGGGGCCGACGAGCAGTACTTC.

The V and J genes are TRBV6-6 and TRBJ2-5, with 9 bases matching TRBD1. Per germline, CDR1 MNHNY and CDR2 SVGAGI (reference sequence). The V segment lost 2 bases and the J segment 5 bases; nucleotides outside the gene matches: 6. There are 15 residues in the CDR3. The CDR3 DNA reads as TGTGCCAGCAGTTACCCGGACAGGGGCCGGGAGACCCAGTACTTC. Residues: CASSYPDRGRETQYF.

The chain recombines TRBV27 with TRBJ2-5, with TRBD2 identical over 11 bases. The J call is uncertain, as TRBJ2-7 better fits the DNA end. The germline CDR1 and CDR2 sequences are MNHEY and SMNVEV (reference sequence). The CDR3 sequence is 17 residues long. The CDR3 DNA follows: TGTGCCAGCAGTCGCAGACCGGGACTAGCGGCTTCCTACGAGCAGTACTTC. It encodes CASSRRPGLAASYEQYF.

The chain has TRBV4-1 and TRBJ2-3; 12 bases match TRBD2. V lost 2 bases to trimming and J lost 3 bases; unmatched junction nucleotides: 9. The CDR3 is made up of 18 amino acids. CDR1 is MGHRA and CDR2 is YSYEKL in the germline V gene. The CDR3 nucleotides read TGCGCCAGCAGCCAATCAACCCTAGCGGGGGGGCCGACAGATACGCAGTATTTT. Its translation: CASSQSTLAGGPTDTQYF.

CDR3 nucleotides: TGTGCCAGCAGGGATAGACAGGGTAGCTCTTTCTTTCGGGCTTTCTTT. Translating gives CASRDRQGSSFFRAFF. The V and J genes are TRBV6-6 and TRBJ1-1, with 7 bases lining up with TRBD1. The CDR3 length is 16 residues. V shed 6 bases and J 11 bases; nucleotides not matched to a gene: 21. CDR1 is MNHNY, CDR2 SVGAGI, per germline (reference sequence).

Details on this clone: At one end, the junction sequence differs from germline, possibly due to a read error. Other DNA sequences in this sample translate to the same CDR3. CDR3 DNA: TGCGCCAGCAGCTTGGGGCAGGGGTATGGCTACCCCTTC. This encodes CASSLGQGYGYPF. This sequence joins TRBV5-1 and TRBJ1-2, with D perhaps matching TRBD1 (6 bases). This CDR3 spans 13 amino acids. Germline-derived CDR1 and CDR2 are SGHRS and YFSETQ.

Here the CDR3 DNA reads TGTGCCAGCAGAAGTAAGGAGGACAATGAGCAGTTCTTC. Its protein is CASRSKEDNEQFF. The chain couples TRBV6-5 to TRBJ2-1; tentative D call: TRBD2 (5 bases). Germline loops: CDR1 MNHEY, CDR2 SVGAGI. V shed 6 bases and J shed 5 bases, with 11 bases lying between them. The length of the CDR3 is 13 residues.

CDR3 sequence reads: CASSLSWEQYF. CDR3 nucleotide sequence: TGTGCCAGCAGTTTGAGTTGGGAGCAGTACTTC. V is TRBV28 and J is TRBJ2-7; D is unclear. The V gene lost 3 bases and the J gene lost 7 bases, with 7 bases spanning the gap. CDR3 length equals 11 residues. Germline CDR1 reads MDHEN; CDR2 reads SYDVKM. The full variable domain, its missing parts supplied by reference TRBV28 and TRBJ2-7, is DVKVTQSSRYLVKRTGEKVFLECVQDMDHENMFWYRQDPGLGLRLIYFSYDVKMKEKGDIPEGYSVSREKKERFSLILESASTNQTSMYLCASSLSWEQYFGPGTRLTVT.

The sample holds one count of this clone. This chain connects TRBV2 to TRBJ2-1; the match to TRBD2 covers 8 bases. CDR3 length: 12 amino acids. Germline lookup yields CDR1 SNHLY and CDR2 FYNNEI. The CDR3 DNA follows: TGTGGCGGGGGGCGGGTAGTCAATGAGCAGTTCTTC. Translated, it gives CGGGRVVNEQFF. Filled out from reference TRBV2 and TRBJ2-1, the complete variable domain reads EPEVTQTPSHQVTQMGQEVILRCVPISNHLYFYWYRQILGQKVEFLVSFYNNEISEKSEIFDDQFSVERPDGSNFTLKIRSTKLEDSAMYFCGGGRVVNEQFFGPGTRLTVL.

The chain couples TRBV5-4 to TRBJ2-1; TRBD2 agrees at 8 bases. The CDR3 sequence is 17 residues long. Germline CDR1 SGHNT, CDR2 YYREEE (reference sequence). Unmatched junction bases numbered 11, after V lost 4 bases and J lost 2 bases. CDR3 amino acids: CASSRVSGNAAYNEQFF. CDR3 sequence (DNA): TGTGCCAGCAGCCGGGTTAGCGGGAACGCCGCCTACAATGAGCAGTTCTTC.

The chain has TRBV27 and TRBJ2-3, with 7 positions matching TRBD1. The CDR3 covers 15 residues. CDR1 is MNHEY, CDR2 SMNVEV, per germline (reference sequence). V was clipped by 4 bases and J by 1 base; unmatched bases: 5. The CDR3 DNA is TGTGCCAGCAGTTACAGGGGTGGGGGCACAGATACGCAGTATTTT. This codes for CASSYRGGGTDTQYF.

This clone was seen a handful of times. The chain couples TRBV5-1 to TRBJ2-2, with TRBD2 matching over 8 bases. This CDR3 is 14 amino acids long. Germline V CDR1 and CDR2: SGHRS, YFSETQ. The V and J ends lost 4 bases and 5 bases, in that order; junction bases with no gene match: 4. The CDR3 protein is CASSPTGGTGELFF. CDR3 in DNA: TGCGCCAGCAGCCCGACGGGAGGGACCGGGGAGCTGTTTTTT.

The rearrangement uses TRBV14 and TRBJ2-3, with a tentative D call TRBD1 (5 bases). V lost 2 bases to trimming and J lost 11 bases, with 11 bases between them. The length of the CDR3 is 12 residues. Germline V gene data show CDR1 as SGHDN and CDR2 as FVKESK. The CDR3 DNA sequence: TGTGCCAGCAGCCAACAGGGTTGGGTGCAGTATTTT. Translation: CASSQQGWVQYF.

The rearrangement links TRBV2 to TRBJ1-2, with D possibly being TRBD1 (6 bases). The CDR3 is 15 residues long. Germline CDR1 is SNHLY and CDR2 is FYNNEI. Trimming removed 0 bases from V and 4 bases from J, with 12 bases in between. CDR3 sequence (DNA): TGTGCCAGCAGTGAAGCGATGTGGGGGCCCTATGGCTACACCTTC. Translated: CASSEAMWGPYGYTF.

The rearrangement links TRBV5-1 to TRBJ2-5; a possible D gene is TRBD2 (6 bases). Trimming took off 0 bases at V and 1 base at J, with 13 bases between the two ends. Germline values: CDR1 SGHRS, CDR2 YFSETQ. The CDR3 has 16 amino acids. CDR3 nucleotide sequence: TGCGCCAGCAGCTTGGGGGGGGTGGGGGGCCAAGAGACCCAGTACTTC. Residues: CASSLGGVGGQETQYF.

The V gene is TRBV9, the J gene TRBJ1-3, with unresolved D. CDR1 and CDR2 from the germline V gene are SGDLS and YYNGEE. CDR3 length equals 13 residues. With 4 bases removed from V and 8 bases from J, the gap between germline ends came to 13 bases. CDR3 sequence (DNA): TGTGCCAGCAGCAGAGGGCTTTCAGACACCATATATTTT. Translation: CASSRGLSDTIYF.

The J gene is TRBJ1-1, the V gene TRBV29-1; 9 bases are a match to TRBD1. Trimming took 7 bases from V and 5 from J; bases not matched to a gene: 11. The germline gives CDR1 SQVTM, CDR2 ANQGSEA. This CDR3 has 14 amino acids. Written as DNA, the CDR3 is TGCAGCGCAGACCGGGACAGGGATTCAACTGAAGCTTTCTTT. This translates into CSADRDRDSTEAFF.

This chain connects TRBV4-3 to TRBJ2-5; D not resolved. Between the trimmed V and J ends, which lost 0 bases and 7 bases, there was a span of 12 bases. The germline gives CDR1 LGHNA, CDR2 YSLEER. The CDR3 extends over 14 amino acids. The CDR3 is CASSQENTPGTQYF. Here the CDR3 DNA reads TGCGCCAGCAGCCAAGAAAACACCCCGGGGACCCAGTACTTC.

V and J are TRBV5-4 and TRBJ1-4; no clear D. Looked up from germline, CDR1 is SGHNT and CDR2 is YYREEE (reference sequence). The V and J ends lost 1 base and 8 bases respectively, with 12 bases between them. The length of the CDR3 is 14 residues. In nucleotides, the CDR3 is TGTGCCAGCAGCTTGAGCGACCAAGGCGAAAAACTGTTTTTT. Translation: CASSLSDQGEKLFF.

The chain employs TRBV4-1 and TRBJ1-5; 7 bases line up with TRBD1. The CDR3 has 15 residues. With 1 base clipped from V and 5 bases from J, the junction kept 5 bases outside the gene matches. Looked up from germline, CDR1 is MGHRA and CDR2 is YSYEKL. CDR3 DNA: TGCGCCAGCAGCCAAGGAGTAGGGGGCGATCAGCCCCAGCATTTT. Amino acid sequence: CASSQGVGGDQPQHF.

This clone has a single count. Here the CDR3 reads CASGPHRDIQYF. CDR3 nucleotide sequence: TGTGCTAGTGGGCCACACAGGGACATTCAGTACTTC. The V and J genes are TRBV12-5 and TRBJ2-4; TRBD1 might be the D (6 bases). From germline, CDR1 is LGHNT and CDR2 FRNRAP. V was shortened by 6 bases and J by 8 bases, with 11 bases between the two germline ends. This CDR3 region has 12 residues.

The chain employs TRBV4-3 and TRBJ1-1; a weak D match, TRBD1 (6 bases). V lost 0 bases to trimming and J lost 1 base, with 9 bases between them. CDR3 length equals 15 residues. Germline CDR1 is LGHNA and CDR2 is YSLEER. The CDR3, as DNA: TGCGCCAGCAGCCAAGACAGGGGACCGAACACTGAAGCTTTCTTT. Amino acid sequence: CASSQDRGPNTEAFF.

Here the CDR3 DNA reads TGTGCCAGCAGACGAAGTACAGATCAGCCCCAGCATTTT. Protein sequence: CASRRSTDQPQHF. The chain has TRBV7-4 and TRBJ1-5; no clear D. The CDR3 has 13 amino acids. V was clipped by 6 bases and J by 5 bases, with 11 bases between them. Germline loops: CDR1 SGHVT, CDR2 SQSDAQ.